This TCR beta chain was captured in a study of identical twins. TCRdb used MiXCR to reprocess the 5' RACE reads, holding one entry per CDR3 protein. In the table there are roughly 1,500,000 distinct CDR3 sequences, 32% of which are singletons. This CDR3 is 14 amino acids long. Germline values: CDR1 SQVTM, CDR2 ANQGSEA. A word on this clonotype: At one end, the junction sequence differs from germline, possibly due to a read error.

The TCR comes from a newborn girl in good health. The V call is TRBV29-1, the J call TRBJ1-2, with 10 bases aligning to TRBD1. The sample was cord blood. CDR3: CSVAGQGENYGCTF. DNA for the CDR3: TGCAGCGTTGCTGGACAGGGGGAAAACTATGGCTGCACCTTC.